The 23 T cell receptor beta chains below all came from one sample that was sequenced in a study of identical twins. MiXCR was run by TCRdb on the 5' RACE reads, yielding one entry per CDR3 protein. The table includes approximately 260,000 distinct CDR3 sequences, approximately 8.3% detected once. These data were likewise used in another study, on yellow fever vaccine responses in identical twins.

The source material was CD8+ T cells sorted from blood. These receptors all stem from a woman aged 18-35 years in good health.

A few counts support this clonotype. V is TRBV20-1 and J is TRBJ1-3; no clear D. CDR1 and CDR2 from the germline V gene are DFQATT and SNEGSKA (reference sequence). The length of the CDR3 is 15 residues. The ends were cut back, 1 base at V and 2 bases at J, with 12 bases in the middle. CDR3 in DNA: TGCAGTGCTAGAGGTTGGCAGAACCCTGGAAACACCATATATTTT. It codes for CSARGWQNPGNTIYF.

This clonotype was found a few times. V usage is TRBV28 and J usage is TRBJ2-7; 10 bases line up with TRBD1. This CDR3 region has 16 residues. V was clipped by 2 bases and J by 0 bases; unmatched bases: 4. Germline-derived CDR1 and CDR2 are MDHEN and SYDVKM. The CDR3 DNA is TGTGCCAGCAGTTTACCGGGACAGGGGACCTCCTACGAGCAGTACTTC. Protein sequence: CASSLPGQGTSYEQYF. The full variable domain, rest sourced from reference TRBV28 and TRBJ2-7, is DVKVTQSSRYLVKRTGEKVFLECVQDMDHENMFWYRQDPGLGLRLIYFSYDVKMKEKGDIPEGYSVSREKKERFSLILESASTNQTSMYLCASSLPGQGTSYEQYFGPGTRLTVT.

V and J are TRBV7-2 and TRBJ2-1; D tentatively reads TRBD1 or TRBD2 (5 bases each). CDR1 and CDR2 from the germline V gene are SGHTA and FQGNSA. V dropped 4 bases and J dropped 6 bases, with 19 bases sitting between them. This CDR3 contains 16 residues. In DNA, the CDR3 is TGTGCCAGCAGCTCCACCGGGACCAACTCCCCCAATGAGCAGTTCTTC. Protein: CASSSTGTNSPNEQFF.

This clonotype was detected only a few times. The CDR3 DNA is TGTGCCAGCAGCCCCCAGGGGGTTGAAGCTTTCTTT. It specifies CASSPQGVEAFF. This chain joins TRBV3-1 and TRBJ1-1; TRBD1 aligns across 7 bases. The CDR3 covers 12 residues. The germline V gene encodes CDR1 LGHDT and CDR2 YNNKEL (reference sequence). Trimming took 4 bases from V and 7 from J; bases not matched to a gene: 3.

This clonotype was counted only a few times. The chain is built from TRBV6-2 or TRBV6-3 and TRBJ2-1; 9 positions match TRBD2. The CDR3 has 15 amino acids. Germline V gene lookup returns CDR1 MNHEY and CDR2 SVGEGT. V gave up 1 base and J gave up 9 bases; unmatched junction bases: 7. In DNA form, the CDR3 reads TGTGCCAGCAGTTACTATGGGGGCGGGAGGGTTGAGCAGTTCTTC. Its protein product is CASSYYGGGRVEQFF.

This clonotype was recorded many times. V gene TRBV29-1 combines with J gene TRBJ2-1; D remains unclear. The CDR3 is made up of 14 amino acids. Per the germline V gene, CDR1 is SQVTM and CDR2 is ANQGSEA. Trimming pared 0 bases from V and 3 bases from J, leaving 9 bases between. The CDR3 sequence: CSVEESQHYNEQFF. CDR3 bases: TGCAGCGTTGAAGAAAGCCAGCACTACAATGAGCAGTTCTTC.

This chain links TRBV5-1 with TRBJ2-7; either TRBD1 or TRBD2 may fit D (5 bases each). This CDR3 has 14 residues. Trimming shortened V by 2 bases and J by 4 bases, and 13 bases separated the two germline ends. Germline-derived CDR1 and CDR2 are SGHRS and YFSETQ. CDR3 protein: CASSFTGTPYEQYF. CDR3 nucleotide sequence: TGCGCCAGCAGCTTTACCGGGACCCCTTACGAGCAGTACTTC.

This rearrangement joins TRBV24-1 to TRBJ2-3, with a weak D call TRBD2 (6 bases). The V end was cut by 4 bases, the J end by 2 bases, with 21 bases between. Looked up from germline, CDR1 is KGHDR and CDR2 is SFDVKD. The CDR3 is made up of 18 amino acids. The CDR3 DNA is TGTGCCACCAGTGAAGCCCCGTGGAGGGAGTGGGACACAGATACGCAGTATTTT. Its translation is CATSEAPWREWDTDTQYF.

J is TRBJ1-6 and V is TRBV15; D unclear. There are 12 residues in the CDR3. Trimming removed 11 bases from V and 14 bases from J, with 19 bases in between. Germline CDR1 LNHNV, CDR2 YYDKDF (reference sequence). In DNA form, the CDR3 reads TGTGCCGTGCCTGGAATCGGTGCGGCCCTCCACTTT. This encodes CAVPGIGAALHF.

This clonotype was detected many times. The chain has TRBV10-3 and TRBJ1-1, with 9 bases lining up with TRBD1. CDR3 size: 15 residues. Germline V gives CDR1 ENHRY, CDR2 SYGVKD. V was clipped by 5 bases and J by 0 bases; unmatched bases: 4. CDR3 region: CAISPGTGLNTEAFF. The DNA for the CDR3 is TGTGCCATCAGTCCCGGGACAGGGTTGAACACTGAAGCTTTCTTT.

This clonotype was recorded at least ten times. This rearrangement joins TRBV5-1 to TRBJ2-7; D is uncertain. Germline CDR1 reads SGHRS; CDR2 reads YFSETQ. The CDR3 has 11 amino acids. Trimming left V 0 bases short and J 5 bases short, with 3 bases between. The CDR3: CASSLGNEQYF. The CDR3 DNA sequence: TGCGCCAGCAGCTTGGGTAACGAGCAGTACTTC.

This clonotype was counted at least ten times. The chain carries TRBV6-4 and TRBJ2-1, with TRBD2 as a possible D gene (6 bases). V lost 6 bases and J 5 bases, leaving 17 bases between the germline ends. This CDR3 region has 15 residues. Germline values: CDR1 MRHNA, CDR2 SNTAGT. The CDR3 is CASSEQDGSNNEQFF. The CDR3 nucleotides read TGTGCCAGCAGCGAACAGGACGGGAGTAACAATGAGCAGTTCTTC.

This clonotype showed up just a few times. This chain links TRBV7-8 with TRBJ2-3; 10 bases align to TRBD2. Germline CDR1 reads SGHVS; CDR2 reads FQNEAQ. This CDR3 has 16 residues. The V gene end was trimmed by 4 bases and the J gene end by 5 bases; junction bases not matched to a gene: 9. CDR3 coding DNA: TGTGCCAGCAGCTATTTGGCTAGCGGGAGTGTAGATACGCAGTATTTT. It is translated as CASSYLASGSVDTQYF.

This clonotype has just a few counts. The CDR3: CSARDPTEIQETQYF. CDR3 DNA sequence: TGCAGTGCTAGAGATCCCACAGAGATCCAAGAGACCCAGTACTTC. The chain links TRBV20-1 to TRBJ2-5; no clear D gene. The CDR3 has 15 amino acids. Trimming removed 0 bases from V and 1 base from J, with 12 bases in between. Per germline, CDR1 DFQATT and CDR2 SNEGSKA (reference sequence).

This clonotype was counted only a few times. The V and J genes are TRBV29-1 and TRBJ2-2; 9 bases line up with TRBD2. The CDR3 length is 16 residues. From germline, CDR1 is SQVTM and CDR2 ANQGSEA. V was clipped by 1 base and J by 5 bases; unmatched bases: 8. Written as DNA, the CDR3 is TGCAGCGTTGAAGCAGTGGGACTAGCAGAAACCGGGGAGCTGTTTTTT. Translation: CSVEAVGLAETGELFF.

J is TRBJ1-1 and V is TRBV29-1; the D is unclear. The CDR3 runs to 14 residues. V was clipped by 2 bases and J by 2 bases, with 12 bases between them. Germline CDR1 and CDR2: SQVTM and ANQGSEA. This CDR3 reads CSVELTRENTEAFF. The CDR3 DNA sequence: TGCAGCGTTGAATTGACCCGAGAAAACACTGAAGCTTTCTTT.

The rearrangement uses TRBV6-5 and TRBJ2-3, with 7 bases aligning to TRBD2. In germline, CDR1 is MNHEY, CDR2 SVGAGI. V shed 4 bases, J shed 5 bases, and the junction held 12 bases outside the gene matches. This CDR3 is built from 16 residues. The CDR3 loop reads CASSFPNPAGIDTQYF. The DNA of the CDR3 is TGTGCCAGCAGTTTTCCTAATCCAGCGGGGATAGATACGCAGTATTTT.

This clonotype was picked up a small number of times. The CDR3 reads CASSPGTGASSYEQYF. The DNA of the CDR3 is TGTGCCAGCAGTCCTGGGACAGGGGCTAGCTCCTACGAGCAGTACTTC. This chain links TRBV27 with TRBJ2-7, with 10 nucleotides matching TRBD1. Germline V gene lookup returns CDR1 MNHEY and CDR2 SMNVEV (reference sequence). This CDR3 is 16 amino acids long. After removal of 5 bases from V and 0 bases from J, the junction contained 7 bases not matched to a gene.

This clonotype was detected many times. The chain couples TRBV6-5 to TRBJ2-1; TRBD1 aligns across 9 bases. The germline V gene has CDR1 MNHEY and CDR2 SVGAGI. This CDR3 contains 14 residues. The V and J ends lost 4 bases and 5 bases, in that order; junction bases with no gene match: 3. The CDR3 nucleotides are TGTGCCAGCAGTTCCGGACAGGGGCACAATGAGCAGTTCTTC. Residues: CASSSGQGHNEQFF.

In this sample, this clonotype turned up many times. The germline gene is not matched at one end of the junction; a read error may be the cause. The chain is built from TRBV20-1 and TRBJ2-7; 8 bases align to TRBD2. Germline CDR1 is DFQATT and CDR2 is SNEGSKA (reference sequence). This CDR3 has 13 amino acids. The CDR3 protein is CSARAGREYEQYF. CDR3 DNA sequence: TGCAGTGCCAGAGCCGGGAGGGAGTACGAGCAGTACTTC.

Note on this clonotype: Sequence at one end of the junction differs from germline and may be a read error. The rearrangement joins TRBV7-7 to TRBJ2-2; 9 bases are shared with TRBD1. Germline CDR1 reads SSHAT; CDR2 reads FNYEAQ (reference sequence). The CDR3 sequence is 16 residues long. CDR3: CASSPRTGTGTGELFF. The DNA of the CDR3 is TGTGCTAGCAGCCCGAGAACCGGGACAGGGACCGGGGAGCTGTTTTTT.

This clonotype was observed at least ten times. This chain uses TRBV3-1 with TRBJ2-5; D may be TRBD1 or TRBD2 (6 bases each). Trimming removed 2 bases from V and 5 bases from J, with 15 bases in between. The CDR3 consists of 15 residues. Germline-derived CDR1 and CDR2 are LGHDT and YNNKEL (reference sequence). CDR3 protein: CASSQTGGEVETQYF. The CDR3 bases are TGTGCCAGCAGCCAAACCGGGGGCGAGGTGGAGACCCAGTACTTC.

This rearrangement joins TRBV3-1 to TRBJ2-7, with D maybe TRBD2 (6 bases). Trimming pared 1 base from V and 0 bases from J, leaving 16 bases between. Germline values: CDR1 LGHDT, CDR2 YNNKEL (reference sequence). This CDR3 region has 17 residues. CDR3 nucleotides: TGTGCCAGCAGCCAAGTATCGACTAGATCAATCTCCTACGAGCAGTACTTC. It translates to CASSQVSTRSISYEQYF.